This T cell receptor (beta chain) appears in the sequencing data of a study of CD8 T cells in Susac syndrome (dated by TCRdb to the late 2010s). For the wider study: Among the sequenced Susac syndrome patients, roughly six had clinically active disease and eight were in clinical remission. At blood withdrawal, Susac syndrome patients were therapy-naive, treated with corticosteroids (with IVIg additionally given to some), or treated with IVIg alone. Repertoire sequencing was used to test whether CD8+ T cell activation and differentiation in Susac syndrome was antigen driven. CD8+ T cell repertoire clonality was compared between some 12 healthy donors, some 14 Susac syndrome patients and some 15 multiple sclerosis patients. The study at large found these results: Clonal expansion was seen in Susac syndrome CD8+ repertoires, peaking in CD8+ TEMRA cells and being greater in clinically active patients than in remitting ones. The number of individuals in the TCR sequencing and HLA analysis was recognized as being relatively small. Roughly 15 Susac-specific public clones were identified in the total CD8+ repertoire, and several Susac-specific public clones were identified in the CD8+ TEMRA repertoire.

The germline V gene sets CDR1 to MNHEY and CDR2 to SVGAGI. V is pared back by 8 bases and J by 9 bases, with 17 bases lying between the germline termini. The CDR3, from cysteine to phenylalanine, totals 13 residues. Of all the DNA, just the CDR3 is kept, 39 bases in frame from base 1. High-throughput TCR beta sequencing profiled peripheral blood CD8+ and CD4+ T cells from healthy donors, Susac syndrome patients and multiple sclerosis patients. The Susac syndrome patients fulfilled recently defined diagnostic criteria for definite or probable disease. Bulk CD8+ and CD4+ T cells were purified by magnetic negative isolation, while CD8+ TEMRA cells were enriched using FACS. Blood was drawn into EDTA tubes, processed within 24 hours, and PBMCs were isolated by density gradient centrifugation. PBMCs intended for TCR sequencing were cryopreserved in liquid nitrogen and thawed later in a water bath at 37 degrees C. Purity of sorted or isolated CD4+, CD8+ and CD8+ TEMRA cells was at least 90%.

Concerning this clonotype itself: What antigen it recognizes has not been identified. Base qualities are missing; no much larger clone stands one base away.

RNA was extracted using the RNeasy kit, and about 0.45 to 1 ug of the RNA was reverse transcribed with random hexamers. The immunoSEQ multiplex PCR assay, which covers 54 Vbeta and 13 Jbeta segments, was used to amplify TCR beta CDR3 regions. To correct PCR amplification bias, a synthetic template baseline was used for both primer optimization and computational correction. On the study's bioinformatics: Reads were assigned to V, D and J genes according to IMGT and analyzed in immunoSEQ Analyzer, with only productive sequences retained. Clonality was computed as one minus Shannon entropy normalized by log2 of the number of productive unique sequences. For each patient and control, public and private clones were evaluated within the 100 most prevalent clones. Clones were defined as Susac-specific if absent from the healthy and MS cohorts, from approximately 1,100 published viral clones and from other ImmuneACCESS disease sequences. Using fastp at Q25 and MiXCR, TCRdb reprocessed the public reads and kept productive beta chains. Entries that share a CDR3 protein sequence are merged under the most common genes and DNA. Clone size and V and J calls follow TCRdb, not the original study. The sample table shows roughly 100,000 distinct CDR3 sequences, and approximately 96% are seen once. The ten largest account for around 0.62% of the sample.

The sequence is built from TRBV6-5 and TRBJ1-5; tentative D gene TRBD1, with 6 bases matching. The TCR sequence derives from a human donor with Susac syndrome. Sequencing was carried out using CD8+ T cells from PBMCs. The nucleotide sequence reads as follows: TGTGCCAGCCGGGACACCTCTGACGGGCCCCAGCATTTT. Translated, it reads CASRDTSDGPQHF.